Below are 11 T cell receptor beta chains sequenced from a single sample in a study of a mutant IDH1 vaccine in newly diagnosed glioma. Time point in this sample: week 5, during vaccination. Vaccination used 300 ug of mutant IDH1 20-mer peptide per dose, with topical imiquimod. Their antigen targets remain unknown. Here immunoSEQ multiplex PCR was the method, and the copy in TCRdb shows in-frame clones only, minus some. The sample has 45,000 to 65,000 clones, approximately 82% seen once. The sample was PBMCs, taken from a glioma patient whose treatment included an IDH1 peptide vaccine. The receptors originated from a woman aged 18-29 years with glioma. Some clones in this sample may be carry-over from other donors' samples.

This chain joins TRBV2 and TRBJ2-7; 10 positions match TRBD1. Germline CDR1 and CDR2: SNHLY and FYNNEI. The length of the CDR3 is 15 residues. Losses at the gene ends were 7 bases for V and 4 bases for J; bases not matched to a gene: 10. The CDR3 DNA reads TGTGCCAGCAAGTTCGAGGGGACAGGGGCATACGAGCAGTACTTC. Amino acids: CASKFEGTGAYEQYF.

The rearrangement joins TRBV5-1 to TRBJ2-1; 9 bases line up with TRBD2. Looked up from germline, CDR1 is SGHRS and CDR2 is YFSETQ. V lost 2 bases and J lost 2; bases outside the gene matches: 5. The CDR3 has 16 amino acids. In DNA, the CDR3 is TGCGCCAGCAGCTTAGGACTAGCGCAGACCTACAATGAGCAGTTCTTC. Amino acids: CASSLGLAQTYNEQFF.

The chain uses TRBV6-5 and TRBJ1-4; D is possibly TRBD1 (5 bases). V lost 9 bases, J lost 0 bases, and 11 bases lay in between. CDR3 length equals 14 residues. Germline CDR1 reads MNHEY; CDR2 reads SVGAGI. The CDR3 nucleotides read TGTGCCAGTCGCAGGGACGCAACTAATGAAAAACTGTTTTTT. It codes for CASRRDATNEKLFF.

The genes are TRBV19 and TRBJ1-1, with D unresolved. The V and J ends lost 3 bases and 1 base respectively, with 9 bases between them. The CDR3 has 14 amino acids. Germline-derived CDR1 and CDR2 are LNHDA and SQIVND (reference sequence). CDR3 region: CASSIARGNTEAFF. The CDR3 bases are TGTGCCAGTAGTATTGCCCGGGGGAACACTGAAGCTTTCTTT.

The V call is TRBV5-6, the J call TRBJ1-4; D might be TRBD1 (5 bases). The CDR3 is 14 amino acids. V shed 0 bases and J shed 8 bases, with 11 bases lying between them. CDR1 and CDR2 (germline): SGHDT, YYEEEE. CDR3 sequence (DNA): TGTGCCAGCAGCTTGGGGGGGGATGGCGAAAAACTGTTTTTT. Its translation: CASSLGGDGEKLFF.

The chain recombines TRBV19 with TRBJ2-1; either TRBD1 or TRBD2 may supply D (6 bases each). Germline V gives CDR1 LNHDA, CDR2 SQIVND (reference sequence). V lost 5 bases and J 9 bases, leaving 20 bases between the germline ends. The CDR3 length is 15 residues. CDR3 sequence (DNA): TGTGCCAGTAGTGTTGGGGGGCGGTCCTCGGGTGAGCAGTTCTTC. It specifies CASSVGGRSSGEQFF.

The chain combines TRBV6-6 with TRBJ1-3; possibly TRBD1 for D (5 bases). Looked up from germline, CDR1 is MNHNY and CDR2 is SVGAGI (reference sequence). The ends were cut back, 4 bases at V and 4 bases at J, with 17 bases in the middle. The CDR3 is 16 amino acids. In DNA form, the CDR3 reads TGTGCCAGCAGTTCGTCCGGGTTCGGGGCAGGAAACACCATATATTTT. Its protein is CASSSSGFGAGNTIYF.

The gene calls are TRBV14 and TRBJ2-2, with D possibly being TRBD1 (5 bases). The CDR3 totals 14 residues. Germline-derived CDR1 and CDR2 are SGHDN and FVKESK. Between the trimmed V and J ends, which lost 6 bases and 3 bases, there was a span of 11 bases. The CDR3 DNA follows: TGTGCCAGCAGTTACGACAGTTACACCGGGGAGCTGTTTTTT. Translation: CASSYDSYTGELFF.

A few counts support this clone. The V and J genes are TRBV4-2 and TRBJ1-1, with a tentative D call TRBD1 (5 bases). Deletions cut 0 bases from V and 5 bases from J, with 13 bases between. The CDR3 runs to 15 residues. In germline, CDR1 is LGHNA, CDR2 YNFKEQ. The CDR3 loop reads CASSQDSGTGTEAFF. DNA for the CDR3: TGTGCCAGCAGCCAAGATTCGGGGACGGGGACTGAAGCTTTCTTT.

The chain recombines TRBV19 with TRBJ1-1; 7 bases line up with TRBD1. Germline V lookup: CDR1 LNHDA, CDR2 SQIVND (reference sequence). Trimming at V came to 8 bases and at J to 4 bases, leaving 10 bases not matched to a gene. This CDR3 comprises 14 residues. The CDR3 region has the DNA TGTGCCAGTGGCAGGGGGTGGCCGGGCACTGAAGCTTTCTTT. This translates into CASGRGWPGTEAFF.

This clone was recorded a few times. The rearrangement links TRBV7-8 to TRBJ1-1, with no clear D. V lost 1 base to trimming and J lost 1 base, with 4 bases between them. Germline V gives CDR1 SGHVS, CDR2 FQNEAQ. The CDR3 is made up of 13 amino acids. CDR3 DNA sequence: TGTGCCAGCAGCTTAGAGGGGAACACTGAAGCTTTCTTT. It codes for CASSLEGNTEAFF.